A single T cell receptor beta chain is shown here with its context. What it recognizes is unknown. This specimen belongs to a study of beta chain features in type 1 diabetes. Study conclusions and caveats: All four CD4+ subsets from Type 1 diabetes patients carried moderately but significantly shorter TCRB CDR3s. Patients' naive, central memory and Treg TCRB repertoires seemed closer to one another than those of healthy donors.

Trimming pared 7 bases from V and 4 bases from J, leaving 13 bases between. This CDR3 region has 12 residues. Germline values: CDR1 SQVTM, CDR2 ANQGSEA. The authors reverse transcribed all of the isolated RNA, so sequencing captured expressed TCRB transcripts. Some clones are missing from TCRdb's copy, which holds only in-frame ones; the method was immunoSEQ multiplex PCR. The sample has approximately 260,000 clones, roughly 21% seen once. Sequenced material: naive CD4+ T cells from blood. This sequence originates from a woman between 40 and 55 years old with type 1 diabetes. This chain joins TRBV29-1 and TRBJ1-1; TRBD1 might be the D (5 bases). The CDR3 sequence is CSARAGGTEAFF. DNA for the CDR3: TGCAGCGCTCGTGCGGGGGGCACTGAAGCTTTCTTT.